What follows is one TCR beta chain and its context. There are a few counts of this clonotype. The antigen it binds to is not known. The record has no base qualities; no much larger clone is one base away. The CDR3 sequence holds 14 residues, the cysteine and phenylalanine included. Left in the record is the CDR3 DNA by itself, 42 bases read in frame from the first base. V loses 9 bases at its end and J loses 6 bases; junction bases beyond the gene matches: 9. In the germline V gene (reference sequence), CDR1 corresponds to MNHEY and CDR2 to SMNVEV. The sample originates from a study of T-cell reconstitution after alpha-beta-depleted transplantation in children (dated by TCRdb to 2016 to 2018). Turning to the overall study: Using TCR repertoire profiling, the study followed T-cell immune reconstitution in a quantitative way in children after TCRalphabeta/CD19-depleted allogeneic hematopoietic cell transplantation.

Preparation of the library involved PCR. TCRdb shows the sequencer as Illumina HiSeq 2500. TCR library preparation used molecular barcoding, with unique molecular identifiers applied to normalize quantification of the TCRbeta repertoire. TCRdb passed the public sequencing reads through fastp at Q25 and MiXCR, retaining productive beta sequences. CDR3 protein sequences are deduplicated, and each keeps its most common genes and DNA. The sample table lists approximately 490,000 distinct CDR3 sequences, approximately 12% of them with a count of one. The ten largest clonotypes hold more than 5.5% of the sample.

The chain is made from TRBV27 and TRBJ1-5; TRBD1 aligns with 9 central bases. This sequence was found in a human donor who donated a stem cell graft to a child with combined immunodeficiency. Sample: PBMCs from the stem cell graft donor, taken from the stem cell graft. For the CDR3, the sequence is CASSTYRGRQPQHF. The nucleotide sequence is TGTGCCAGTAGTACTTACAGGGGGCGTCAGCCCCAGCATTTT.